This T cell receptor (beta chain) was sequenced during a study of patients and donors after allogeneic stem cell transplantation. TCRdb redid the calling of the RT-PCR reads with MiXCR, one entry per CDR3 protein. In the table there are about 150,000 distinct CDR3 sequences, 37% of which are singletons. Germline assignment: CDR1 MDHEN and CDR2 SYDVKM. Trimming removed 6 bases from V and 4 bases from J, with 10 bases in between. The CDR3 loop spans 13 amino acids. Sequenced sample: blood, either unsorted or a sorted T cell fraction (not recorded which). The receptor was derived from a human donor who was either an allogeneic HSCT recipient or a stem cell or donor lymphocyte infusion donor (not recorded which). It is not recorded whose cells these are; they may come from a transplant donor. The chain uses TRBV28 and TRBJ1-5, with D maybe TRBD1 (5 bases). The CDR3 DNA reads as TGTGCCAGCAGCTGGGGCAGGAATCAGCCCCAGCATTTT. Amino acid sequence: CASSWGRNQPQHF.